Below are 11 T cell receptor beta chains sequenced from a single sample in a study of T cells expressing NK-cell markers. Reprocessing the 5' RACE reads, TCRdb reports a single entry for every CDR3 protein and omits DNA. The listing contains some 340,000 distinct CDR3 sequences. Sequencing used blood T cells: a sorted CD56 or NKG2C T cell subset, CD4+ or CD8+ T cells, or bulk PBMC T cells (not recorded which). The receptors were gathered from a man aged 18-69 years in good health.

V is TRBV5-3 and J is TRBJ2-7; absent DNA, TCRdb's TRBD1 call cannot be checked. TRBV5-3 qualifies as an ORF whose function is uncertain. The CDR3 is made up of 11 amino acids. CDR3 sequence: CAIQGNYEQYF.

The V gene is TRBV7-9, the J gene TRBJ2-7; TCRdb picks TRBD2, but there is no DNA to check that call. CDR3 length equals 15 residues. The germline V gene encodes CDR1 SEHNR and CDR2 FQNEAQ (reference sequence). The CDR3 here is CASSLAAGGQARQYF.

The chain links TRBV5-1 to TRBJ2-7; TCRdb proposes TRBD1, but this gene call is untestable without DNA. Germline V gives CDR1 SGHRS, CDR2 YFSETQ. The CDR3 consists of 17 residues. CDR3 sequence: CASSLVSPGQGSYEQYF.

The chain recombines TRBV6-1 with TRBJ1-1; as DNA is missing, the TRBD1 call by TCRdb cannot be tested. CDR1 MNHNS and CDR2 SASEGT come from the germline V gene. This CDR3 is 15 amino acids long. The CDR3 sequence: CASSPQSGANTEAFF.

The chain uses TRBV27 and TRBJ2-3; TCRdb names TRBD2, which stays unverified in the absence of DNA. CDR1 is MNHEY and CDR2 is SMNVEV in the germline V gene (reference sequence). The CDR3 is 16 residues long. CDR3 sequence: CASSFWGTSSTDTQYF.

The chain has TRBV28 and TRBJ2-2; the TCRdb call, TRBD1, lacks DNA for checking. This CDR3 contains 18 residues. CDR1 is MDHEN and CDR2 is SYDVKM in the germline V gene. CDR3: CASRSPPGQKSGNGELFF.

The chain is built from TRBV5-1 and TRBJ2-3; no DNA is available, so the TRBD1 call from TCRdb remains unchecked. The CDR3 spans 15 residues. Per the germline V gene, CDR1 is SGHRS and CDR2 is YFSETQ. CDR3 residues: CASSTQGASTDTQYF.

The CDR3: CASSSTNNEQFF. The chain links TRBV28 to TRBJ2-1. There are 12 residues in the CDR3. Germline assignment: CDR1 MDHEN and CDR2 SYDVKM.

The genes are TRBV5-1 and TRBJ1-1; TCRdb's D call of TRBD1 is untestable without DNA. This CDR3 contains 15 residues. CDR1 SGHRS and CDR2 YFSETQ come from the germline V gene. The CDR3 loop is CASSPTRGLNTEAFF.

The chain uses TRBV11-1 and TRBJ2-1; TCRdb names TRBD2, which stays unverified in the absence of DNA. Germline V lookup: CDR1 SGHAT, CDR2 FQDESV (reference sequence). This CDR3 has 16 residues. This chain's CDR3 is CASSLGRLAGFNEQFF.

This chain joins TRBV7-2 and TRBJ1-1; TCRdb outputs TRBD1, but without DNA this stays unchecked. The CDR3 has 16 residues. The germline V gene encodes CDR1 SGHTA and CDR2 FQGNSA. The CDR3 sequence is CASSSTPGGMNTEAFF.